The clone carrying this T cell receptor (beta chain) appeared a few times. What it binds is unknown. Within the sample, other DNA sequences also encode this same CDR3. Profiling relied on immunoSEQ multiplex PCR, and the TCRdb table lists in-frame clones only, not all of them. The repertoire holds 1,500,000 or so clones, 96% seen once, with over 1% in the top ten. This sample was included in a study of shared clonotypes between healthy human individuals. Looking at the study overall: In total, the donors were two women and three men aged 18 to 49. Study-level points and caveats: Sampling included only blood; tissue repertoires likely differ. Rarefaction indicated that sorted-subset sequencing remained incomplete although depth was large.

V gave up 0 bases and J gave up 5 bases, with 6 bases separating them. This CDR3 is built from 13 residues. The germline CDR1 and CDR2 sequences are SGHRS and YFSETQ. The clonotype comes from a man between 25 and 39 years old in good health. The material sequenced was naive CD4+ T cells sorted from blood. Subset reported: CD45RA+ positively selected. This chain links TRBV5-1 with TRBJ2-1; D is unresolved. The CDR3 here is CASSLGTNNEQFF. The CDR3 DNA reads TGCGCCAGCAGCTTGGGTACAAACAATGAGCAGTTCTTC.